The 4 T cell receptor beta chains reported below all come from one sample, sequenced in a study of T cells in narcolepsy (dated by TCRdb to the late 2010s). Library preparation used the immunoSEQ multiplex PCR assay. TCRdb provides this immuneACCESS table in a form limited to in-frame rearrangements. Some clones are lacking; in checked studies, under half of them reflect an unresolved V gene, and why the rest are absent is not known. The sample contains over 20,000 clones, 92% of them found a single time. The top ten clonotypes cover approximately 1.1% of the sample. Material: CD45RA- memory CD4+ T cells from PBMCs. What this sample's cell subset or site label stands for: memory T cells sorted ex vivo from peripheral blood. Receptors were obtained from a human donor with narcolepsy.

The J gene is TRBJ1-4, the V gene TRBV2; a possible D gene is TRBD1 (5 bases). Trimming shortened V by 4 bases and J by 5 bases, and 11 bases separated the two germline ends. Germline V gene lookup returns CDR1 SNHLY and CDR2 FYNNEI. The CDR3 is 14 residues long. The CDR3 protein is CASSAGGKNEKLFF. Written as DNA, the CDR3 is TGTGCCAGCAGTGCCGGGGGAAAAAATGAAAAACTGTTTTTT.

The chain uses TRBV11-3 and TRBJ1-1; TRBD1 is a possible D gene (5 bases). The V and J ends lost 4 bases and 11 bases respectively, with 20 bases between them. The germline CDR1 and CDR2 sequences are SGHNT and YENEEA. The CDR3 consists of 14 residues. The CDR3 here is CASSSGTAAGRAFF. In DNA form, the CDR3 reads TGTGCCAGCAGCTCCGGGACGGCCGCAGGCCGGGCTTTCTTT.

The chain carries TRBV4-1 and TRBJ2-3; D call uncertain. V gave up 1 base and J gave up 0 bases, with 8 bases separating them. Looked up from germline, CDR1 is MGHRA and CDR2 is YSYEKL. This CDR3 is built from 15 residues. The DNA for the CDR3 is TGCGCCAGCAGCCAAGTGGGCAGTAGCACAGATACGCAGTATTTT. Protein: CASSQVGSSTDTQYF.

V and J are TRBV6-5 and TRBJ2-7; TRBD2 matches at 7 bases. J gave up 5 bases and V 7 bases, and 14 bases lay outside the gene matches. Per germline, CDR1 MNHEY and CDR2 SVGAGI. CDR3 length equals 15 residues. The CDR3 nucleotides are TGTGCCAGCATTTTCTCGACTAGCTCGGTGAACGAGCAGTACTTC. Translated, it gives CASIFSTSSVNEQYF.